This record looks at one TCR beta chain sequence and its context. Its target is not known. Profiling relied on immunoSEQ multiplex PCR, and the TCRdb table lists in-frame clones only, not all of them. Of over 90,000 clones in the sample, around 84% were seen once. The sample comes from a study of T cell clones after liver transplantation. Study overall: Draws occurred before transplant, before withdrawal, and after complete or failed withdrawal. Study results and caveats: A larger donor-reactive than third-party decline suggested partial antigen-specific deletion. These preliminary findings come from unstandardized post-transplant sampling times.

The CDR3 spans 12 residues. Trimming took 5 bases from V and 3 from J, leaving 8 bases between them. In germline, CDR1 is SQVTM, CDR2 ANQGSEA. This material consisted of CD4+ T cells from blood, taken approximately 45 months after liver transplant. This receptor was identified in a human patient who received a liver transplant. T cells may partly derive from the graft donor. The V call is TRBV29-1, the J call TRBJ1-3, with D possibly matching TRBD1 (5 bases). CDR3 sequence (DNA): TGCAGCGTTCGACAGATTGGAAACACCATATATTTT. Residues: CSVRQIGNTIYF.